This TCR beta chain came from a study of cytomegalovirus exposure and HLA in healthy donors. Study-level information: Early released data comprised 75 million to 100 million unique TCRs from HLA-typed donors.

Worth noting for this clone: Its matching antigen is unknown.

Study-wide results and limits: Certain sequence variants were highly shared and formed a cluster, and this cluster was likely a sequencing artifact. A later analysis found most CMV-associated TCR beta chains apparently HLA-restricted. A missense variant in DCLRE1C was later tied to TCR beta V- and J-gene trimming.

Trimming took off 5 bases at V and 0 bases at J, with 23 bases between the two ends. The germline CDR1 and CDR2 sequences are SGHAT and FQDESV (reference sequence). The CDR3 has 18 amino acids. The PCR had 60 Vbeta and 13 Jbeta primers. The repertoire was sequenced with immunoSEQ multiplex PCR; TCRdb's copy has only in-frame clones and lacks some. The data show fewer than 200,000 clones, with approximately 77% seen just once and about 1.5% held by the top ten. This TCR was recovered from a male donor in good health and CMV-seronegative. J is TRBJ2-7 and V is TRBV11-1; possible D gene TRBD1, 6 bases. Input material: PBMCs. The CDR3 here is CASSPHRGKTGSSYEQYF. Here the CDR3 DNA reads TGTGCCAGCAGCCCACACCGGGGAAAAACAGGGAGCTCCTACGAGCAGTACTTC.